This entry concerns a single T cell receptor (beta chain). Its antigen is currently unknown. The sample originates from a study of OX40 agonist ivuxolimab in advanced cancers. Study as a whole: Enrollees could have had prior anti-PD-1, anti-PD-L1 or anti-CTLA-4 therapy, which around 43% had received.

Samples of blood were obtained at baseline, on cycle 4 day 1, and on cycle 7 day 1. Study-wide points: At doses 0.1 to 3.0 mg/kg, CD4+ and CD8+ clones expanded.

CDR1 is SGHRS, CDR2 YFSETQ, per germline. This CDR3 has 15 residues. V was shortened by 5 bases and J by 1 base, with 14 bases between the two germline ends. Repertoires were generated with immunoSEQ multiplex PCR, while TCRdb's copy carries only in-frame clones and drops some. The sample lists tens of thousands of clones; 81% were seen once. The sequencing used CD4+ or CD8+ T cells sorted from blood, collected in a trial of the OX40 agonist ivuxolimab. The chain is built from TRBV5-1 and TRBJ2-3; D gene unclear. The sequence derives from an adult with an advanced solid tumor such as melanoma, head and neck, liver or kidney cancer. In DNA form, the CDR3 reads TGCGCCAGCAGTATTGACCCGGCCGGCACAGATACGCAGTATTTT. Translating it yields CASSIDPAGTDTQYF.